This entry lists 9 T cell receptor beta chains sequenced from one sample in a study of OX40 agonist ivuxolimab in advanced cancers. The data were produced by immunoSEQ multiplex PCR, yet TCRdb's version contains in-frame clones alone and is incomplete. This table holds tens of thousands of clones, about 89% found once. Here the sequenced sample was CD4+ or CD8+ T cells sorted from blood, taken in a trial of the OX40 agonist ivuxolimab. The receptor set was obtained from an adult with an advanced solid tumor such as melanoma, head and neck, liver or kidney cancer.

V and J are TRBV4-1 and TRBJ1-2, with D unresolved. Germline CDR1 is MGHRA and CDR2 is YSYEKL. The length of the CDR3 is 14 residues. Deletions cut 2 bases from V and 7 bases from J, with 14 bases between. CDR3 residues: CASSQTTGRGGYTF. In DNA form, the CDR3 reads TGCGCCAGCAGCCAAACGACGGGGAGAGGTGGCTACACCTTC.

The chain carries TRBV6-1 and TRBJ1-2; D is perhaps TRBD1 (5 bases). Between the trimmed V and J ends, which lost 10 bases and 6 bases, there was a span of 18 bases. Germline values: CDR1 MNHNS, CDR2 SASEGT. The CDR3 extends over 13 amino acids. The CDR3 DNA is TGTGCCAACGCCAGGGAACCGAGAGATGGCTACACCTTC. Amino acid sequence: CANAREPRDGYTF.

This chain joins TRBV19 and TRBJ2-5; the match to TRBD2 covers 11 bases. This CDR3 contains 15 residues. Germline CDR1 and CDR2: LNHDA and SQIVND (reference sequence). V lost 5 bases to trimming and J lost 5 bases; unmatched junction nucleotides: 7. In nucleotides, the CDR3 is TGTGCCAGTAGTCTTACTAGCGGGAGCGGGGAGACCCAGTACTTC. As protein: CASSLTSGSGETQYF.

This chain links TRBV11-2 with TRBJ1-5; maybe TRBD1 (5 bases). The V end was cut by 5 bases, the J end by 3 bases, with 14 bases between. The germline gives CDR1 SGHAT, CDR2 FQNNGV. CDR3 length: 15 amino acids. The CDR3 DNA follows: TGTGCCAGCAGCCGAGGCGGGGGAAACAATCAGCCCCAGCATTTT. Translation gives CASSRGGGNNQPQHF.

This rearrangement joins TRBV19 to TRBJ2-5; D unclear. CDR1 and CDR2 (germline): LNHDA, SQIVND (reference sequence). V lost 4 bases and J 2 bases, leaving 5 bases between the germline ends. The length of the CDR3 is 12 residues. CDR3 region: CASSNDQETQYF. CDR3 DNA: TGTGCCAGTAGTAACGATCAAGAGACCCAGTACTTC.

The DNA of the CDR3 is TGTGCCAGCAGCCCCGGGACACCATCGGGCGAGCAGTACTTC. Translating it yields CASSPGTPSGEQYF. The chain uses TRBV11-2 and TRBJ2-7, with D maybe TRBD1 (6 bases). The germline gives CDR1 SGHAT, CDR2 FQNNGV. V shed 5 bases and J shed 6 bases, with 17 bases lying between them. The CDR3 runs to 14 residues.

The CDR3 DNA follows: TGCGCCAGCAGCTTGGGGGCTGGAGCTGTAGATACGCAGTATTTT. Its protein product is CASSLGAGAVDTQYF. The genes are TRBV5-1 and TRBJ2-3; no firm D call. V lost 0 bases and J lost 5, with 13 bases in between. CDR1 SGHRS and CDR2 YFSETQ come from the germline V gene. CDR3 length: 15 residues. The variable domain in full, completed from reference TRBV5-1 and TRBJ2-3, reads KAGVTQTPRYLIKTRGQQVTLSCSPISGHRSVSWYQQTPGQGLQFLFEYFSETQRNKGNFPGRFSGRQFSNSRSEMNVSTLELGDSALYLCASSLGAGAVDTQYFGPGTRLTVL.

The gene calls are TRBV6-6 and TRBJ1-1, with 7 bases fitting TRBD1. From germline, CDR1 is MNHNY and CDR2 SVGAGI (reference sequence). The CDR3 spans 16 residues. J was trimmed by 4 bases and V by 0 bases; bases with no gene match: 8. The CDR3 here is CASSYSLTGFGTEAFF. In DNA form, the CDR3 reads TGTGCCAGCAGTTACTCGCTGACAGGGTTCGGCACTGAAGCTTTCTTT.

The CDR3 sequence: CASSPSEKYEQYF. CDR3 nucleotide sequence: TGTGCCAGCTCACCTTCGGAGAAATACGAGCAGTACTTC. V and J are TRBV18 and TRBJ2-7; D gene ambiguous. Germline V CDR1 and CDR2: KGHSH, LQKENI. The CDR3 is 13 amino acids. The V end was cut by 3 bases, the J end by 4 bases, with 10 bases between.